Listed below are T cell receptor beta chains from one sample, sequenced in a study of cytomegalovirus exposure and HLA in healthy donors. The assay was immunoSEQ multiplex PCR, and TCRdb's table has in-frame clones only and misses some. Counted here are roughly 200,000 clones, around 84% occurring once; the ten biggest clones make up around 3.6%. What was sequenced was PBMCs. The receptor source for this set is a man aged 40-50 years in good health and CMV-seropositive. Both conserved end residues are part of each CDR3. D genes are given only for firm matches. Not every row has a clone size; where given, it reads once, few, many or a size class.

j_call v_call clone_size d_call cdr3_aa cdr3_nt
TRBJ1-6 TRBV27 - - CASNEGFSYNSPLHF TGTGCCAGCAATGAGGGTTTCTCCTATAATTCACCCCTCCACTTT
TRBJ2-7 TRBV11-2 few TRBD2 CASSSLRREGAYEQYF TGTGCCAGCAGCTCTCTTAGGCGGGAGGGAGCCTACGAGCAGTACTTC
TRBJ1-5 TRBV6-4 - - CASSEEGPHAGQPQHF TGTGCCAGCAGTGAGGAGGGCCCTCACGCGGGGCAGCCCCAGCATTTT
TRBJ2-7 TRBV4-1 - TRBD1 CASSRLQGGDEQYF TGCGCCAGCAGCCGCTTACAGGGGGGCGACGAGCAGTACTTC
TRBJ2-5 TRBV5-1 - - CASSPTGEGQETQYF TGCGCCAGCAGCCCGACAGGGGAGGGACAAGAGACCCAGTACTTC
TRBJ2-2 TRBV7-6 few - CASSLAEVTGELFF TGTGCCAGCAGCTTAGCGGAGGTTACCGGGGAGCTGTTTTTT
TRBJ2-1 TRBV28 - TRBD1 CASSSTGGIYNEQFF TGTGCCAGCAGTTCTACAGGGGGAATATACAATGAGCAGTTCTTC
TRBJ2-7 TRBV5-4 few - CASSLGYTGSSYEQYF TGTGCCAGCAGCTTGGGTTATACAGGTAGCTCCTACGAGCAGTACTTC
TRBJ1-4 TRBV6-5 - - CASSYSRQSTNEKLFF TGTGCCAGCAGTTACTCGCGACAGTCAACTAATGAAAAACTGTTTTTT
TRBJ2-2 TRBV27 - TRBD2 CASNPSGTDTGELFF TGTGCCAGCAACCCTAGCGGGACGGACACCGGGGAGCTGTTTTTT
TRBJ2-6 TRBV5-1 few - CASSSPEAGANVLTF TGCGCCAGCAGCTCCCCGGAGGCTGGAGCCAACGTCCTGACTTTC
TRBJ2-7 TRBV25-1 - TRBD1 CASSGTGQNYEQYF TGTGCCAGCAGTGGAACGGGACAGAACTACGAGCAGTACTTC
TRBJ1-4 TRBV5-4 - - CASSQDAGNEKLFF TGTGCCAGCAGCCAGGATGCAGGAAATGAAAAACTGTTTTTT
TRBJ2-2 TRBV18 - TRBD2 CASSLGTTNTGELFF TGTGCCAGCTCACTTGGGACTACCAACACCGGGGAGCTGTTTTTT
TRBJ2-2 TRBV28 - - CASLNTGELFF TGTGCCAGCCTAAACACCGGGGAGCTGTTTTTT
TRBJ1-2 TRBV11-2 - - CASSLGAGVLGYTF TGTGCCAGCAGCTTAGGGGCAGGGGTATTGGGCTACACCTTC
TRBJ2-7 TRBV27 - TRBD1 CASSPRTGGAFMYDEQYF TGTGCCAGCAGTCCACGGACAGGGGGCGCATTCATGTACGACGAGCAGTACTTC
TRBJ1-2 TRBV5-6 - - CASSPGGYGYTF TGTGCCAGCAGCCCCGGGGGCTATGGCTACACCTTC
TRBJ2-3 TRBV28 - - CASSLSDTQYF TGTGCCAGCAGTCTTTCAGATACGCAGTATTTT
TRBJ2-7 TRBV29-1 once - CSVVGTPYEQYF TGCAGCGTTGTAGGGACACCCTACGAGCAGTACTTC
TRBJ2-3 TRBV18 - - CASSPRFGGQSTTDTQYF TGTGCCAGCTCACCACGGTTTGGCGGGCAGTCCACCACAGATACGCAGTATTTT
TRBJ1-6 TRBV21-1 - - CASSKGEGAGRNSPLHF TGTGCCAGCAGCAAAGGGGAGGGCGCGGGGCGTAATTCACCCCTCCACTTT
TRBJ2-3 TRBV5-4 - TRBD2 CASSSWSSGDYYTQYF TGTGCCAGCAGCTCATGGTCTTCCGGGGACTATTATACGCAGTATTTT
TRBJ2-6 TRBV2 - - CASSDAGAGANVLTF TGTGCCAGCAGTGACGCAGGGGCTGGGGCCAACGTCCTGACTTTC
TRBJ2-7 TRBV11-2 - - CASSARQTYEQYF TGTGCCAGCAGCGCCAGGCAGACATACGAGCAGTACTTC
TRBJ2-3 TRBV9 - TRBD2 CASSTTGTSESDTQYF TGTGCCAGCAGCACCACCGGGACTAGCGAATCAGATACGCAGTATTTT
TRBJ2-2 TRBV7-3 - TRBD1 CASSSYRGTGELFF TGTGCCAGCAGCTCGTACAGGGGGACCGGGGAGCTGTTTTTT
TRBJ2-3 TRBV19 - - CASSMNGWEVIDTQYF TGTGCCAGTAGTATGAACGGGTGGGAGGTGATAGATACGCAGTATTTT
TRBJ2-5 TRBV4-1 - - CASSQVRTTAYQETQYF TGCGCCAGCAGCCAAGTCAGGACTACCGCGTACCAAGAGACCCAGTACTTC
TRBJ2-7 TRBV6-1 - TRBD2 CASSEPGLSYEQYF TGTGCCAGCAGTGAACCGGGACTATCATACGAGCAGTACTTC
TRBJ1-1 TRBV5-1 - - CATSPGGLNTEAFF TGCGCCACTTCACCGGGGGGTCTGAACACTGAAGCTTTCTTT
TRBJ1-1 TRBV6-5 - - CASSSRSTEAFF TGTGCCAGCAGTTCTCGGAGCACTGAAGCTTTCTTT
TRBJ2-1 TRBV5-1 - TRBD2 CASSLRSGGPINYNEQFF TGCGCCAGCAGCTTGCGGAGCGGGGGGCCCATCAACTACAATGAGCAGTTCTTC
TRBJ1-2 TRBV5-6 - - CASSLAGEGDYGYTF TGTGCCAGCAGCTTGGCAGGAGAGGGGGACTATGGCTACACCTTC
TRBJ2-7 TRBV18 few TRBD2 CASSPPGGGEQYF TGTGCCAGCTCACCACCGGGCGGGGGAGAGCAGTACTTC
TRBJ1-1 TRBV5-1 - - CASRLTAGMNTEAFF TGCGCCAGCAGGCTAACAGCGGGGATGAACACTGAAGCTTTCTTT
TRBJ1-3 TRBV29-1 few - CSVAWASGNTIYF TGCAGCGTTGCCTGGGCATCTGGAAACACCATATATTTT